What follows are 19 T cell receptor beta chains derived from one specimen sequenced in a study of cytomegalovirus exposure and HLA in healthy donors. With 60 Vbeta and 13 Jbeta primers, the PCR was carried out. Assay used: immunoSEQ multiplex PCR; TCRdb lists only in-frame clones, some missing. The sample has some 40,000 clones; the top ten hold over 3.5%. Specimen: PBMCs. These receptors were taken from a male donor in good health and CMV-seronegative.

V and J are TRBV27 and TRBJ1-1, with D possibly matching TRBD1 (6 bases). CDR1 and CDR2 (germline): MNHEY, SMNVEV (reference sequence). Between the trimmed V and J ends, which lost 2 bases and 4 bases, there was a span of 17 bases. This CDR3 comprises 16 residues. This chain's CDR3 is CASSLIYQTGPTEAFF. The DNA of the CDR3 is TGTGCCAGCAGTTTAATTTACCAGACAGGACCCACTGAAGCTTTCTTT.

The chain employs TRBV9 and TRBJ2-2, with 8 bases identical to TRBD2. Germline V lookup: CDR1 SGDLS, CDR2 YYNGEE. This CDR3 has 15 residues. Trimming took 2 bases from V and 6 from J; bases not matched to a gene: 6. As DNA, the CDR3 is TGTGCCAGCAGCGTCGGGCGGGGGGTATCCGGGGAGCTGTTTTTT. Its protein is CASSVGRGVSGELFF.

The CDR3 loop reads CASSPLAQREYDEQYF. The CDR3 bases are TGTGCCAGCTCACCCCTGGCGCAACGGGAATACGACGAGCAGTACTTC. The gene calls are TRBV18 and TRBJ2-7; possibly TRBD2 for D (5 bases). The germline V gene encodes CDR1 KGHSH and CDR2 LQKENI. The CDR3 is 16 residues long. Trimming took off 3 bases at V and 5 bases at J, with 20 bases between the two ends.

V gene TRBV5-1 combines with J gene TRBJ2-7; 9 bases are a match to TRBD1. Germline loops: CDR1 SGHRS, CDR2 YFSETQ. Trimming cost V 8 bases and J 6 bases; bases outside gene matches: 18. The CDR3 sequence is 16 residues long. For the CDR3, the DNA is TGCGCCAGTCAGACCGGGACAGGGCAAAGGGCCCTCGAGCAGTACTTC. It translates to CASQTGTGQRALEQYF.

On this clone: In the same sample, other DNA sequences code for this CDR3. The chain has TRBV29-1 and TRBJ2-7, with a tentative D call TRBD2 (6 bases). The germline V gene has CDR1 SQVTM and CDR2 ANQGSEA. Trimming left V 3 bases short and J 0 bases short, with 21 bases between. The CDR3 is 17 amino acids. CDR3 amino acids: CSVEVSGLILNSYEQYF. The CDR3 bases are TGCAGCGTTGAGGTAAGCGGGTTGATCTTAAACTCCTACGAGCAGTACTTC.

The chain is built from TRBV5-1 and TRBJ2-5; 13 bases match TRBD2. The trim removed 9 bases at V and 3 bases at J, leaving 5 bases unmatched. This CDR3 is built from 14 residues. The germline V gene encodes CDR1 SGHRS and CDR2 YFSETQ. The CDR3 region has the DNA TGCGCCACCTCGGGGACTAGCGGGGAAGAGACCCAGTACTTC. This encodes CATSGTSGEETQYF.

The chain has TRBV28 and TRBJ1-3; D may be TRBD1 (5 bases). The CDR3 runs to 14 residues. CDR1 is MDHEN and CDR2 is SYDVKM in the germline V gene. V was trimmed by 2 bases and J by 2 bases, leaving 7 bases between them. The CDR3 bases are TGTGCCAGCAGTTTACGGGGGGCTGGAAACACCATATATTTT. Amino acids: CASSLRGAGNTIYF.

The chain has TRBV27 and TRBJ1-1; 8 nucleotides line up with TRBD1. CDR3 length: 17 amino acids. Germline CDR1 and CDR2: MNHEY and SMNVEV (reference sequence). J lost 0 bases, V lost 5 bases, and 11 bases had no gene match. The CDR3 here is CASSVRTDRGMNTEAFF. The DNA for the CDR3 is TGTGCCAGCAGTGTGAGGACTGACAGGGGTATGAACACTGAAGCTTTCTTT.

The chain carries TRBV15 and TRBJ2-7; 8 bases are shared with TRBD1. V lost 5 bases, J lost 2 bases, and 8 bases stayed unmatched. This CDR3 spans 15 amino acids. CDR1 and CDR2 from the germline V gene are LNHNV and YYDKDF (reference sequence). CDR3 sequence: CATSARQGSAYEQYF. The CDR3 bases are TGTGCCACCAGCGCGCGACAGGGGAGCGCCTACGAGCAGTACTTC.

On this clone: A junction end diverges from the germline sequence, so it may reflect a read error. This chain links TRBV5-4 with TRBJ2-3; 7 bases match TRBD2. This CDR3 contains 18 residues. The germline V gene encodes CDR1 SGHNT and CDR2 YYREEE (reference sequence). Here the CDR3 DNA reads TGTGCCAGCACCTTGGGGTGGTCTAGCGGACCCACGACAGATACGCAGTATTTT. The encoded protein is CASTLGWSSGPTTDTQYF. Looking up the rest from reference TRBV5-4 and TRBJ2-3 gives the full variable domain: ETGVTQSPTHLIKTRGQQVTLRCSSQSGHNTVSWYQQALGQGPQFIFQYYREEENGRGNFPPRFSGLQFPNYSSELNVNALELDDSALYLCASTLGWSSGPTTDTQYFGPGTRLTVL.

V and J are TRBV5-1 and TRBJ2-1; 15 positions agree with TRBD2. Germline assignment: CDR1 SGHRS and CDR2 YFSETQ. The CDR3 consists of 15 residues. Unmatched junction bases numbered 5, after V lost 4 bases and J lost 9 bases. CDR3 DNA: TGCGCCAGCAGCAGGACTAGCGGGGGGGCGGTTGAGCAGTTCTTC. Its translation: CASSRTSGGAVEQFF. Filled out from reference TRBV5-1 and TRBJ2-1, the complete variable domain reads KAGVTQTPRYLIKTRGQQVTLSCSPISGHRSVSWYQQTPGQGLQFLFEYFSETQRNKGNFPGRFSGRQFSNSRSEMNVSTLELGDSALYLCASSRTSGGAVEQFFGPGTRLTVL.

The chain is built from TRBV19 and TRBJ1-6, with D unclear. The germline gives CDR1 LNHDA, CDR2 SQIVND (reference sequence). The CDR3 contains 14 residues. V was trimmed by 5 bases and J by 7 bases, leaving 12 bases between them. CDR3 sequence: CASSPNSLNSPLHF. DNA of the CDR3: TGTGCCAGTAGTCCAAACTCGCTAAATTCACCCCTCCACTTT. The whole variable domain, remainder taken from reference TRBV19 and TRBJ1-6, is DGGITQSPKYLFRKEGQNVTLSCEQNLNHDAMYWYRQDPGQGLRLIYYSQIVNDFQKGDIAEGYSVSREKKESFPLTVTSAQKNPTAFYLCASSPNSLNSPLHFGNGTRLTVT.

J is TRBJ1-5 and V is TRBV18, with 9 bases aligning to TRBD1. Germline lookup yields CDR1 KGHSH and CDR2 LQKENI. The CDR3 spans 15 residues. V was pared by 6 bases and J by 2 bases, with 5 bases of the junction left unmatched. CDR3 protein: CASSDGDRGNQPQHF. CDR3 DNA sequence: TGTGCCAGCTCCGACGGGGACAGGGGCAATCAGCCCCAGCATTTT.

V is TRBV5-1 and J is TRBJ1-2, with 9 bases aligning to TRBD1. The germline V gene has CDR1 SGHRS and CDR2 YFSETQ. The J segment lost 8 bases and the V segment lost 0 bases, leaving 8 bases of the junction unmatched. This CDR3 has 15 residues. CDR3 sequence: CASSLEAGTGQGYTF. The CDR3, as DNA: TGCGCCAGCAGCTTGGAAGCCGGGACAGGGCAAGGCTACACCTTC. Full variable domain (remainder filled in from reference TRBV5-1 and TRBJ1-2): KAGVTQTPRYLIKTRGQQVTLSCSPISGHRSVSWYQQTPGQGLQFLFEYFSETQRNKGNFPGRFSGRQFSNSRSEMNVSTLELGDSALYLCASSLEAGTGQGYTFGSGTRLTVV.

The rearrangement joins TRBV18 to TRBJ1-4, with D possibly TRBD1 on 6 matching bases. The germline CDR1 and CDR2 sequences are KGHSH and LQKENI. V lost 2 bases, J lost 5 bases, and 15 bases lay in between. This CDR3 contains 16 residues. CDR3 loop: CASSPYPGQLNEKLFF. CDR3 in DNA: TGTGCCAGCTCACCATATCCGGGACAATTAAATGAAAAACTGTTTTTT. The full variable domain, its missing parts supplied by reference TRBV18 and TRBJ1-4, is NAGVMQNPRHLVRRRGQEARLRCSPMKGHSHVYWYRQLPEEGLKFMVYLQKENIIDESGMPKERFSAEFPKEGPSILRIQQVVRGDSAAYFCASSPYPGQLNEKLFFGSGTQLSVL.

The V and J genes are TRBV5-1 and TRBJ1-1, with TRBD1 as a possible D gene (6 bases). This CDR3 has 14 amino acids. Germline lookup yields CDR1 SGHRS and CDR2 YFSETQ. Between the trimmed V and J ends, which lost 0 bases and 5 bases, there was a span of 11 bases. The chain's CDR3 is CASSLGGQATEAFF. The DNA for the CDR3 is TGCGCCAGCAGCTTGGGGGGGCAGGCGACTGAAGCTTTCTTT.

The rearrangement links TRBV27 to TRBJ2-1; 8 nucleotides match TRBD2. From germline, CDR1 is MNHEY and CDR2 SMNVEV (reference sequence). The CDR3 is made up of 14 amino acids. The ends lost 7 bases at V and 5 bases at J; junction bases unmatched: 7. The CDR3 protein is CASTFSGGNNEQFF. In DNA, the CDR3 is TGTGCCAGCACCTTCAGCGGGGGCAACAATGAGCAGTTCTTC.

CDR3 loop: CASRQKFYGYTF. As DNA, the CDR3 is TGTGCCAGCAGACAAAAGTTCTATGGCTACACCTTC. The V call is TRBV28, the J call TRBJ1-2; D unresolved. The germline V gene encodes CDR1 MDHEN and CDR2 SYDVKM. This CDR3 contains 12 residues. The ends were cut back, 6 bases at V and 4 bases at J, with 9 bases in the middle.

V usage is TRBV9 and J usage is TRBJ1-5, with no clear D. The V end lost 6 bases, the J end lost 2 bases, and 18 bases lay between the germline ends. CDR1 and CDR2 from the germline V gene are SGDLS and YYNGEE. CDR3 length equals 16 residues. The CDR3, as DNA: TGTGCCAGCAACTTCCCCGAACCGAAAGGCAATCAGCCCCAGCATTTT. This codes for CASNFPEPKGNQPQHF.